These 16 T cell receptor beta chains came from one sample sequenced in a study of blood T cell repertoires in COVID-19. The protocol was immunoSEQ multiplex PCR, while the TCRdb copy is restricted to in-frame clones and leaves out a portion. This table has approximately 250,000 clones, around 90% appearing once. The sequenced sample consisted of PBMCs or T cells enriched from blood (not recorded which). The source is a man aged 35-49 years who had been exposed to COVID-19.

The chain has TRBV5-4 and TRBJ2-2; possibly TRBD2 for D (6 bases). V was clipped by 2 bases and J by 7 bases, with 15 bases between them. The CDR3 extends over 15 amino acids. Per the germline V gene, CDR1 is SGHNT and CDR2 is YYREEE (reference sequence). The CDR3: CASSLGEEVRGELFF. CDR3 DNA: TGTGCCAGCAGCTTAGGGGAGGAGGTCCGCGGGGAGCTGTTTTTT.

The chain links TRBV11-3 to TRBJ2-1, with a weak D call TRBD2 (6 bases). Trimming pared 5 bases from V and 0 bases from J, leaving 8 bases between. The CDR3 has 14 residues. Germline V lookup: CDR1 SGHNT, CDR2 YENEEA. The CDR3 region has the DNA TGTGCCAGCAGCCTTAGCGGCTCCTACAATGAGCAGTTCTTC. As protein: CASSLSGSYNEQFF.

The chain couples TRBV2 to TRBJ1-4, with a tentative D call TRBD1 (6 bases). The germline CDR1 and CDR2 sequences are SNHLY and FYNNEI. V lost 2 bases to trimming and J lost 3 bases, with 10 bases between them. This CDR3 comprises 15 residues. The CDR3 region is CASSETGRSNEKLFF. The CDR3 nucleotides read TGTGCCAGCAGTGAAACAGGGAGATCTAATGAAAAACTGTTTTTT.

The CDR3 sequence is CASSDGLAGGGPYNEQFF. The CDR3 nucleotides read TGTGCCAGCAGCGACGGACTAGCGGGAGGGGGCCCCTACAATGAGCAGTTCTTC. V is TRBV9 and J is TRBJ2-1, with TRBD2 matching over 15 bases. The CDR3 runs to 18 residues. Per germline, CDR1 SGDLS and CDR2 YYNGEE. The V gene end was trimmed by 3 bases and the J gene end by 2 bases; junction bases not matched to a gene: 6.

The gene calls are TRBV5-6 and TRBJ2-4, with 11 bases aligning to TRBD1. Germline loops: CDR1 SGHDT, CDR2 YYEEEE. The CDR3 sequence is 16 residues long. The trim removed 4 bases at V and 8 bases at J, leaving 11 bases unmatched. CDR3 nucleotide sequence: TGTGCCAGCAGCGTGTTTGGACAGGGGGCAGGATACATTCAGTACTTC. It is translated as CASSVFGQGAGYIQYF.

This chain joins TRBV7-2 and TRBJ2-5; no definite D call. This CDR3 contains 14 residues. In germline, CDR1 is SGHTA, CDR2 FQGNSA. V dropped 0 bases and J dropped 4 bases, with 9 bases sitting between them. The CDR3: CASSLARHAETQYF. CDR3 sequence (DNA): TGTGCCAGCAGCTTAGCGCGGCATGCAGAGACCCAGTACTTC.

J is TRBJ2-7 and V is TRBV4-1; 7 bases agree with TRBD2. The CDR3 consists of 15 residues. CDR1 and CDR2 (germline): MGHRA, YSYEKL. V trimming: 4 bases; J trimming: 6 bases; junction bases outside the gene matches: 12. The CDR3 spells CASSPIGAGAFEQYF. For the CDR3, the DNA is TGCGCCAGCAGCCCCATTGGGGCGGGAGCCTTCGAGCAGTACTTC.

This clone was found once. The V and J genes are TRBV9 and TRBJ2-1, with 10 bases matching TRBD2. The CDR3 runs 16 residues. Germline V CDR1 and CDR2: SGDLS, YYNGEE. V gave up 0 bases and J gave up 4 bases; unmatched junction bases: 4. The CDR3 is CASSVVASGRYNEQFF. The DNA of the CDR3 is TGTGCCAGCAGCGTAGTGGCTAGCGGGAGATACAATGAGCAGTTCTTC.

V and J are TRBV7-9 and TRBJ1-5; D is unclear. This CDR3 comprises 16 residues. Trimming removed 5 bases at V and 0 bases at J, with 14 bases between. Germline V gene sequence: CDR1 SEHNR, CDR2 FQNEAQ (reference sequence). CDR3 bases: TGTGCCAGCAGCCCGGGAGTCCAGGCTAGCAATCAGCCCCAGCATTTT. This gives the protein CASSPGVQASNQPQHF.

This sequence joins TRBV28 and TRBJ1-1; D gene ambiguous. Trimming stripped 4 bases from V and 3 bases from J, with 6 bases between. The CDR3 totals 12 residues. Germline-derived CDR1 and CDR2 are MDHEN and SYDVKM. The CDR3 here is CASSSPYTEAFF. The CDR3 DNA sequence: TGTGCCAGCAGTTCCCCGTACACTGAAGCTTTCTTT. The full variable domain, its missing parts supplied by reference TRBV28 and TRBJ1-1, is DVKVTQSSRYLVKRTGEKVFLECVQDMDHENMFWYRQDPGLGLRLIYFSYDVKMKEKGDIPEGYSVSREKKERFSLILESASTNQTSMYLCASSSPYTEAFFGQGTRLTVV.

In the case of this clone: This sample also contains other DNA sequences that code for the same CDR3. The chain combines TRBV18 with TRBJ1-1; D unresolved. With 3 bases removed from V and 4 bases from J, the gap between germline ends came to 9 bases. Germline V gene lookup returns CDR1 KGHSH and CDR2 LQKENI. The CDR3 loop spans 13 amino acids. The DNA of the CDR3 is TGTGCCAGCTCACCCCCGGGAGGCACTGAAGCTTTCTTT. Encoded protein: CASSPPGGTEAFF.

The V gene is TRBV11-2, the J gene TRBJ2-7; 9 nucleotides line up with TRBD1. Germline V gene sequence: CDR1 SGHAT, CDR2 FQNNGV. The CDR3 covers 15 residues. The ends lost 6 bases at V and 2 bases at J; junction bases unmatched: 8. The CDR3, as DNA: TGTGCCAGCAGAAAAACAGGGGGCGCCCCCTACGAGCAGTACTTC. As protein: CASRKTGGAPYEQYF. Supplemented by reference TRBV11-2 and TRBJ2-7, the full variable domain reads EAGVAQSPRYKIIEKRQSVAFWCNPISGHATLYWYQQILGQGPKLLIQFQNNGVVDDSQLPKDRFSAERLKGVDSTLKIQPAKLEDSAVYLCASRKTGGAPYEQYFGPGTRLTVT.

V is TRBV5-4 and J is TRBJ2-6; D gene uncertain. The CDR3 length is 13 residues. The germline V gene has CDR1 SGHNT and CDR2 YYREEE (reference sequence). Deletions cut 5 bases from V and 4 bases from J, with 7 bases between. The CDR3 DNA is TGTGCCAGCAGACTCCGGGGGGCCAACGTCCTGACTTTC. It yields the protein CASRLRGANVLTF.

As concerns this clone: Germline and junction disagree at one end, which may indicate a read error. V usage is TRBV14 and J usage is TRBJ2-1, with D maybe TRBD2 (5 bases). The V gene's germline CDR1 is SGHDN and CDR2 FVKESK. The CDR3 spans 13 residues. CDR3 sequence: CASSQAVRANLLF. The DNA of the CDR3 is TGTGCCAGCAGCCAAGCTGTGCGGGCTAATCTACTCTTC.

The chain combines TRBV5-4 with TRBJ2-7; a possible D gene is TRBD2 (7 bases). Deletions cut 2 bases from V and 6 bases from J, with 12 bases between. The CDR3 is made up of 13 amino acids. CDR1 SGHNT and CDR2 YYREEE come from the germline V gene (reference sequence). This CDR3 is CASSFRGAGEQYF. The DNA for the CDR3 is TGTGCCAGCAGCTTCCGGGGGGCCGGCGAGCAGTACTTC.

The rearrangement joins TRBV5-1 to TRBJ1-1; D remains ambiguous. The CDR3 covers 14 residues. Germline CDR1 reads SGHRS; CDR2 reads YFSETQ. V was cut by 0 bases and J by 2 bases, with 8 bases left in between. This chain's CDR3 is CASSLVPGNTEAFF. As DNA, the CDR3 is TGCGCCAGCAGCTTGGTGCCGGGAAACACTGAAGCTTTCTTT.